What follows is one T cell receptor beta chain and its context. In its sample, this clone was seen once. Its binding antigen is unknown. No base quality information exists; no much larger clone differs at one position. The library came from the immunoSEQ multiplex PCR assay. The TCRbeta CDR3 region and neighboring sequences were amplified from pancreatic genomic DNA and then sequenced. The study's own analysis went as follows. Repertoire diversity was assessed as a mean normalized Shannon-Wiener index, and productive clonality and productive rearrangement counts were also measured. The nonparametric Mann-Whitney U test was used to compare repertoire metrics between controls and chronic pancreatitis. CDR3beta sequences with identical amino acid composition and length across subjects were defined as shared clonotypes. TCRdb holds this immuneACCESS table with in-frame rearrangements only. Some clones are missing; in checked studies, unresolved V genes explain under half, and the rest has no known cause. That table gives V, J and clone size, and the DNA gave D and trimming. Within this sample are around 2,000 clones, with roughly 80% of them counted one time only. Clones ranked in the top ten supply roughly 15% of the sample.

This sample was taken from a study of immune characteristics of hereditary and idiopathic chronic pancreatitis. As for the study more broadly: The study examined local immune cells and TCRbeta repertoires in the pancreas in hereditary and idiopathic chronic pancreatitis, using control pancreases from organ donors for comparison. TCRbeta sequencing was performed on about five control pancreases, fewer than 10 hereditary chronic pancreatitis pancreases and about 6 idiopathic chronic pancreatitis pancreases. Minimal in vitro experimental manipulation of pancreas-infiltrating T cells was the reason the gDNA-based approach was selected.

Chronic pancreatitis pancreas tissue came from patients undergoing total pancreatectomy with islet autotransplantation (TPIAT). None of the chronic pancreatitis patients included in the study had a known history of diabetes. For TCRbeta sequencing, genomic DNA was extracted directly from bulk pancreas tissue without sorting T cells. No particular cause of disease was identified in idiopathic chronic pancreatitis patients. Pancreas tissues were collected consecutively from patients and organ donors at two US centers. Results and caveats for the whole study, not just this receptor: Among some 14 chronic pancreatitis patients, higher numbers of productive TCR rearrangements went along with higher disease severity scores, showing a positive correlation. Significantly increased TCRbeta repertoire diversity and reduced clonality were observed in both chronic pancreatitis groups relative to controls. Because patient tissue could only be obtained at the time of TPIAT, differences in disease duration may have influenced the immune findings. Differences in Vbeta-Jbeta gene family usage, including TRBV10, TRBV19, TRBV23 and TRBV5, were found between hereditary and idiopathic chronic pancreatitis. The study did not include chronic pancreatitis caused by alcohol use.

CDR3 length: 12 amino acids, cysteine to phenylalanine. The CDR3 DNA has 36 bases and is translated from base 1. The germline ends are 7 bases apart after V is trimmed by 8 bases and J by 0 bases. CDR1 and CDR2, per the germline V gene, are MDHEN and SYDVKM. The specimen was pancreas tissue with idiopathic chronic pancreatitis. The cell subset or site tag for this specimen amounts to: chronic pancreatitis without an identified cause. The chain is assembled from TRBV28 and TRBJ1-2; the D gene cannot be resolved reliably. The source of this sequence is a human donor with chronic pancreatitis. The nucleotides are TGTGCCAGCGCTGGTGCTAACTATGGCTACACCTTC. Translated, it gives CASAGANYGYTF.